The 3 T cell receptor beta chains below all came from one sample that was sequenced in a study of OX40 agonist ivuxolimab in advanced cancers. Profiled with immunoSEQ multiplex PCR; TCRdb holds only in-frame clones, not every one. The table includes around 50,000 clones, 94% detected once. The starting material was CD4+ or CD8+ T cells sorted from blood, obtained in a trial of the OX40 agonist ivuxolimab. These receptors were obtained from an adult with an advanced solid tumor such as melanoma, head and neck, liver or kidney cancer.

This clone was seen just once. The chain joins TRBV2 to TRBJ2-7, with TRBD1 matching 9 bases. V trimming: 4 bases; J trimming: 1 base; junction bases outside the gene matches: 8. The CDR3 extends over 16 amino acids. Germline values: CDR1 SNHLY, CDR2 FYNNEI. The CDR3 DNA is TGTGCCAGCAGTGTCCTGGGACAGGGTATTTCCTACGAGCAGTACTTC. Its protein product is CASSVLGQGISYEQYF.

This CDR3 reads CASSLGPTHQPQHF. In DNA, the CDR3 is TGTGCCAGCAGTTTAGGGCCAACCCATCAGCCCCAGCATTTT. J is TRBJ1-5 and V is TRBV28; the D is unclear. From germline, CDR1 is MDHEN and CDR2 SYDVKM. V was clipped by 2 bases and J by 5 bases, with 10 bases between them. CDR3 length: 14 amino acids.

V and J are TRBV7-9 and TRBJ2-2; D is unclear. The V and J ends lost 2 bases and 8 bases respectively, with 9 bases between them. The germline V gene has CDR1 SEHNR and CDR2 FQNEAQ (reference sequence). This CDR3 spans 13 amino acids. CDR3 DNA sequence: TGTGCCAGCAGCTTACTCGTAGGTGGGGAGCTGTTTTTT. It codes for CASSLLVGGELFF.